This passage covers 30 T cell receptor beta chains from one sample sequenced in a study of T cells in Graves' hyperthyroidism and ophthalmopathy. Amplified regions were TCR beta CDR3 sequences from RNA transcripts. Initially, a first-round RT-PCR of the TCR CDR3 employed the HTBI primer set. TCRdb processed the multiplex PCR reads anew with MiXCR; each CDR3 protein has one entry. The profile shows about half a million distinct CDR3 sequences, about 20% of them singletons. Sequenced material: blood. These receptors originate from a middle-aged man with Graves' ophthalmopathy.

In this sample, this clonotype turned up many times. This sequence joins TRBV11-1 and TRBJ2-1; either TRBD1 or TRBD2 may supply D (5 bases each). Germline assignment: CDR1 SGHAT and CDR2 FQDESV (reference sequence). CDR3 length: 17 residues. V was trimmed by 0 bases and J by 0 bases, leaving 12 bases between them. The CDR3 bases are TGTGCCAGCAGCTTAGCGAAGACAGCGGCCTCCTACAATGAGCAGTTCTTC. Its translation: CASSLAKTAASYNEQFF.

This clonotype was observed a handful of times. The gene calls are TRBV9 and TRBJ2-3; 8 positions match TRBD1. Germline V CDR1 and CDR2: SGDLS, YYNGEE. This CDR3 contains 16 residues. V shed 5 bases, J shed 2 bases, and the junction held 10 bases outside the gene matches. The CDR3 spells CASSFKGQGFTDTQYF. CDR3 nucleotide sequence: TGTGCCAGCAGTTTCAAAGGACAGGGTTTCACAGATACGCAGTATTTT.

In its sample, this clonotype was seen a few times. The genes are TRBV4-3 and TRBJ2-1; TRBD2 aligns across 12 bases. The CDR3 has 17 residues. The ends lost 8 bases at V and 3 bases at J; junction bases unmatched: 11. CDR1 and CDR2 (germline): LGHNA, YSLEER. In DNA form, the CDR3 reads TGCGCCAGCGCTCAGTCCAGACTAGCGGGAGTCTACAATGAGCAGTTCTTC. Translation: CASAQSRLAGVYNEQFF.

This clonotype has more than one count but fewer than ten. The V gene is TRBV7-6, the J gene TRBJ2-5, with 8 bases fitting TRBD2. From germline, CDR1 is SGHVS and CDR2 FNYEAQ. V lost 4 bases to trimming and J lost 2 bases; unmatched junction nucleotides: 6. This CDR3 spans 15 amino acids. The CDR3 DNA reads TGTGCCAGCAGCTCAAGCGGGAGCCGGCAAGAGACCCAGTACTTC. This codes for CASSSSGSRQETQYF.

This clonotype showed up just a few times. The chain is built from TRBV7-9 and TRBJ2-3; no definite D call. The CDR3 is 12 amino acids. Germline-derived CDR1 and CDR2 are SEHNR and FQNEAQ (reference sequence). Trimming left V 5 bases short and J 2 bases short, with 5 bases between. CDR3 DNA: TGTGCCAGCAGCGCTCCCACAGATACGCAGTATTTT. Amino acids: CASSAPTDTQYF.

This clonotype was counted only a few times. This chain joins TRBV12-5 and TRBJ2-7; possibly TRBD1 for D (6 bases). Per germline, CDR1 LGHNT and CDR2 FRNRAP. This CDR3 contains 14 residues. V lost 1 base and J lost 3, with 10 bases in between. CDR3 loop: CASGLATRGYEQYF. The CDR3 DNA is TGTGCTAGTGGTTTGGCCACCAGGGGCTACGAGCAGTACTTC.

This clonotype was recorded a few times. The V gene is TRBV4-3, the J gene TRBJ2-1, with 10 bases aligning to TRBD2. The CDR3 contains 16 residues. CDR1 and CDR2 from the germline V gene are LGHNA and YSLEER. The trim removed 0 bases at V and 7 bases at J, leaving 6 bases unmatched. CDR3 DNA sequence: TGCGCCAGCAGCCAAGAGGGAGCGGGAGGGCCAAATGAGCAGTTCTTC. Protein: CASSQEGAGGPNEQFF.

In its sample, this clonotype was seen a few times. The chain employs TRBV4-3 and TRBJ2-1, with 7 bases matching TRBD2. The CDR3 is made up of 16 amino acids. The germline V gene has CDR1 LGHNA and CDR2 YSLEER. V gave up 2 bases and J gave up 5 bases; unmatched junction bases: 9. The CDR3 region is CASSQSGGPPDNEQFF. The DNA for the CDR3 is TGCGCCAGCAGCCAATCGGGGGGACCTCCAGACAATGAGCAGTTCTTC.

This clonotype was detected ten times or more. J is TRBJ2-5 and V is TRBV2; D is unclear. The CDR3 sequence is 13 residues long. The V and J ends lost 4 bases and 0 bases respectively, with 6 bases between them. Germline V gives CDR1 SNHLY, CDR2 FYNNEI. CDR3 amino acids: CASSAEYQETQYF. The CDR3 DNA sequence: TGTGCCAGCAGTGCAGAATACCAAGAGACCCAGTACTTC.

This clonotype was seen repeatedly, ten times or more. The J gene is TRBJ2-7, the V gene TRBV28, with TRBD1 matching over 7 bases. Germline CDR1 reads MDHEN; CDR2 reads SYDVKM. There are 14 residues in the CDR3. The J segment lost 0 bases and the V segment lost 7 bases, leaving 6 bases of the junction unmatched. CDR3 amino acids: CASTRRGFSYEQYF. CDR3 DNA sequence: TGTGCCAGCACCCGCAGGGGGTTCTCCTACGAGCAGTACTTC.

The V gene is TRBV12-5, the J gene TRBJ1-4; D call uncertain. V lost 4 bases to trimming and J lost 8 bases, with 14 bases between them. The CDR3 consists of 14 residues. Germline V lookup: CDR1 LGHNT, CDR2 FRNRAP. The CDR3 DNA reads as TGTGCTAGTGGTTATGGAAGCGGACGGGAAAAACTGTTTTTT. Protein product: CASGYGSGREKLFF.

The chain couples TRBV7-8 to TRBJ2-7; D possibly matches TRBD1 or TRBD2 (6 bases each). The CDR3 has 16 residues. CDR1 is SGHVS and CDR2 is FQNEAQ in the germline V gene. V lost 5 bases and J 6 bases, leaving 23 bases between the germline ends. The CDR3 region has the DNA TGTGCCAGCAGCCTCCGAGGGACACTGGAGGGATTCGAGCAGTACTTC. This gives the protein CASSLRGTLEGFEQYF.

In this sample, this clonotype turned up a few times. J is TRBJ1-5 and V is TRBV9; TRBD1 agrees at 10 bases. The germline V gene encodes CDR1 SGDLS and CDR2 YYNGEE. CDR3 size: 15 residues. The V gene end was trimmed by 3 bases and the J gene end by 3 bases; junction bases not matched to a gene: 3. CDR3 residues: CASSEGQGFNQPQHF. The CDR3 DNA follows: TGTGCCAGCAGCGAGGGACAGGGGTTCAATCAGCCCCAGCATTTT.

The sample holds many counts of this clonotype. J is TRBJ1-1 and V is TRBV7-2, with TRBD1 matching 9 bases. The CDR3 consists of 16 residues. CDR1 and CDR2 (germline): SGHTA, FQGNSA. The V gene end was trimmed by 5 bases and the J gene end by 4 bases; junction bases not matched to a gene: 11. CDR3 nucleotide sequence: TGTGCCAGCAGCCCCAGAACCCGGACAGGGGCCACTGAAGCTTTCTTT. Protein: CASSPRTRTGATEAFF.

The chain has TRBV28 and TRBJ2-1, with a weak D call TRBD2 (5 bases). Germline loops: CDR1 MDHEN, CDR2 SYDVKM. The ends were cut back, 1 base at V and 1 base at J, with 8 bases in the middle. The CDR3 is 15 residues long. The CDR3 spells CASSLSEASYNEQFF. CDR3 coding DNA: TGTGCCAGCAGTTTATCGGAGGCTTCCTACAATGAGCAGTTCTTC.

This clonotype was observed many times. The gene calls are TRBV6-1 and TRBJ2-3; D possibly corresponds to TRBD1 (6 bases). Germline lookup yields CDR1 MNHNS and CDR2 SASEGT. V was pared by 5 bases and J by 0 bases, with 12 bases between. The CDR3 covers 15 residues. This CDR3 reads CASSRTAPSTDTQYF. The CDR3 nucleotides read TGTGCCAGCAGTCGGACAGCCCCTAGCACAGATACGCAGTATTTT.

In its sample, this clonotype was seen many times. The chain uses TRBV28 and TRBJ2-7; no clear D. Germline V gene data show CDR1 as MDHEN and CDR2 as SYDVKM. Between the trimmed V and J ends, which lost 6 bases and 2 bases, there was a span of 20 bases. The CDR3 runs to 16 residues. The CDR3: CASSPTPTRWPYEQYF. In nucleotides, the CDR3 is TGTGCCAGCAGCCCTACCCCGACAAGGTGGCCCTACGAGCAGTACTTC.

In this sample, this clonotype turned up many times. The rearrangement links TRBV7-8 to TRBJ2-3; 7 bases agree with TRBD2. This CDR3 has 14 residues. The J segment lost 4 bases and the V segment lost 5 bases, leaving 6 bases of the junction unmatched. Per germline, CDR1 SGHVS and CDR2 FQNEAQ. For the CDR3, the DNA is TGTGCCAGCAGCCCCGGACTAGTACCAGATACGCAGTATTTT. It yields the protein CASSPGLVPDTQYF.

This clonotype was seen repeatedly, ten times or more. The chain links TRBV2 to TRBJ2-2, with TRBD1 matching 9 bases. The junction had 5 bases not matched to a gene; V was cut back by 6 bases and J by 0 bases. From germline, CDR1 is SNHLY and CDR2 FYNNEI. The CDR3 length is 16 residues. This chain's CDR3 is CASRATGGANTGELFF. The CDR3, as DNA: TGTGCCAGCAGAGCTACAGGGGGCGCGAACACCGGGGAGCTGTTTTTT.

The rearrangement links TRBV19 to TRBJ1-4, with 9 nucleotides matching TRBD1. The CDR3 is 15 amino acids. CDR1 and CDR2 (germline): LNHDA, SQIVND (reference sequence). Trimming removed 3 bases from V and 8 bases from J; junction bases left unmatched: 7. The CDR3: CASSMGTGKREKLFF. The CDR3 DNA reads as TGTGCCAGTAGTATGGGGACAGGGAAGAGGGAAAAACTGTTTTTT.

This clonotype was observed many times. Here the CDR3 reads CASRPNTGVRNQPQHF. The CDR3 region has the DNA TGTGCCAGCAGACCTAACACAGGGGTGCGCAATCAGCCCCAGCATTTT. The chain recombines TRBV6-2 or TRBV6-3 with TRBJ1-5, with 7 bases aligning to TRBD1. Germline-derived CDR1 and CDR2 are MNHEY and SVGEGT. CDR3 length equals 16 residues. The trim removed 6 bases at V and 2 bases at J, leaving 10 bases unmatched.

This clonotype was observed a handful of times. V usage is TRBV11-2 and J usage is TRBJ2-1; tentatively, D is TRBD1 or TRBD2 (5 bases each). Germline V gene data show CDR1 as SGHAT and CDR2 as FQNNGV. V lost 3 bases and J 2 bases, leaving 11 bases between the germline ends. The CDR3 is 15 amino acids. For the CDR3, the DNA is TGTGCCAGCAGCTTGGGGGAGACGACCTACAATGAGCAGTTCTTC. Its translation is CASSLGETTYNEQFF.

The chain has TRBV10-2 and TRBJ1-2; D is unclear. This CDR3 spans 12 amino acids. Germline CDR1 and CDR2: WSHSY and SAAADI. V lost 5 bases to trimming and J lost 7 bases, with 11 bases between them. CDR3: CASSKGISGYTF. CDR3 in DNA: TGCGCCAGCAGTAAAGGGATTTCTGGCTACACCTTC.

This clonotype was recorded a few times. The J gene is TRBJ2-1, the V gene TRBV7-2; 8 bases agree with TRBD2. The CDR3 is 13 residues long. Germline CDR1 SGHTA, CDR2 FQGNSA. Trimming cost V 4 bases and J 7 bases; bases outside gene matches: 3. As DNA, the CDR3 is TGTGCCAGCAGCTCGGGGGGGGGGAATGAGCAGTTCTTC. Its protein product is CASSSGGGNEQFF.

This chain joins TRBV28 and TRBJ1-5; possible D gene TRBD1, 6 bases. CDR1 MDHEN and CDR2 SYDVKM come from the germline V gene. The CDR3 has 15 amino acids. V was pared by 4 bases and J by 6 bases, with 16 bases between. CDR3 in amino acids: CASSYLQGKIQPQHF. The CDR3 DNA reads as TGTGCCAGCAGTTATTTGCAGGGGAAGATTCAGCCCCAGCATTTT.

The genes are TRBV7-2 and TRBJ2-3; 7 nucleotides align to TRBD2. Germline CDR1 and CDR2: SGHTA and FQGNSA. Trimming took 6 bases from V and 4 from J; bases not matched to a gene: 10. The CDR3 has 15 amino acids. The CDR3 reads CASRPGTTTADTQYF. The DNA of the CDR3 is TGTGCCAGCAGACCCGGGACTACAACTGCAGATACGCAGTATTTT.

In its sample, this clonotype was seen a few times. The V and J genes are TRBV9 and TRBJ2-1, with D possibly matching TRBD1 (9 bases). CDR1 is SGDLS, CDR2 YYNGEE, per germline. The CDR3 extends over 16 amino acids. Trimming removed 4 bases from V and 4 bases from J, with 18 bases in between. The CDR3 protein is CASSLRGDRAYNEQFF. Here the CDR3 DNA reads TGTGCCAGCAGCTTGCGGGGGGACAGGGCGTACAATGAGCAGTTCTTC. Full variable domain (remainder filled in from reference TRBV9 and TRBJ2-1): DSGVTQTPKHLITATGQRVTLRCSPRSGDLSVYWYQQSLDQGLQFLIQYYNGEERAKGNILERFSAQQFPDLHSELNLSSLELGDSALYFCASSLRGDRAYNEQFFGPGTRLTVL.

This clonotype was picked up a small number of times. The genes are TRBV30 and TRBJ1-2; D is possibly TRBD1 (6 bases). The germline V gene has CDR1 GTSNPN and CDR2 SVGIG (reference sequence). There are 14 residues in the CDR3. The germline V and J ends were trimmed by 3 bases and 2 bases, with 13 bases remaining between them. The chain's CDR3 is CAWRGGLLNYGYTF. The CDR3 DNA follows: TGTGCCTGGAGAGGGGGACTACTAAACTATGGCTACACCTTC.

This chain links TRBV20-1 with TRBJ2-1, with D possibly called TRBD1 or TRBD2 (5 bases each). The length of the CDR3 is 15 residues. Trimming removed 5 bases from V and 3 bases from J, with 17 bases in between. Germline CDR1 DFQATT, CDR2 SNEGSKA (reference sequence). The DNA of the CDR3 is TGCAGTGCTTACATCCGGGACGGGGTCTACAATGAGCAGTTCTTC. This gives the protein CSAYIRDGVYNEQFF.

Ten or more counts support this clonotype. V gene TRBV7-6 combines with J gene TRBJ2-7; 11 nucleotides line up with TRBD1. V gave up 1 base and J gave up 6 bases; unmatched junction bases: 2. Germline assignment: CDR1 SGHVS and CDR2 FNYEAQ. CDR3 size: 14 residues. CDR3 sequence reads: CASSLGTGGAEQYF. CDR3 DNA sequence: TGTGCCAGCAGCTTAGGGACAGGGGGCGCCGAGCAGTACTTC.